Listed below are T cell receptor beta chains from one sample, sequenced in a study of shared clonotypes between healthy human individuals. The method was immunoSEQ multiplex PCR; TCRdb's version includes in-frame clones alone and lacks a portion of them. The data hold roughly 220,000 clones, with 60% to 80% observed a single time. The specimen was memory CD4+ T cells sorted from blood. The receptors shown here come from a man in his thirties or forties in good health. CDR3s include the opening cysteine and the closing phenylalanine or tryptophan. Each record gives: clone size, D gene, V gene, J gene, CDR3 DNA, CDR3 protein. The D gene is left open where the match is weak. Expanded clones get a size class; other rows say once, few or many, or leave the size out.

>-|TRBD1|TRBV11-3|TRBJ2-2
TGTGCCAGCAGCCACAGGGGTCCCGGGGAGCTGTTTTTT
CASSHRGPGELFF
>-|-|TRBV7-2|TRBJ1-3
TGTGCCAGCAGCACCCTTTCGTCTGGAAACACCATATATTTT
CASSTLSSGNTIYF
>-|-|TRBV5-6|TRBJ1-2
TGTGCCAGCAGCTTGCGTAACAGCGAAGGCTACACCTTC
CASSLRNSEGYTF
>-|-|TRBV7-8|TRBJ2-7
TGTGCCAGCAGCCAGTACCGGCTCACCTACGAGCAGTACTTC
CASSQYRLTYEQYF
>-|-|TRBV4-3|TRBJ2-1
TGCGCCAGCAGCCAACCGGGTAGGGTTTTGCCGGAGCAGTTCTTC
CASSQPGRVLPEQFF
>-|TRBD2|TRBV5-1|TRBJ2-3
TGCGCCAGCCGGCGGGAGCTCTCCGCCGATACGCAGTATTTT
CASRRELSADTQYF
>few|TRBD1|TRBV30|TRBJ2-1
TGTGCCTGGAGTTCGGGGACAGGGCCCACAAGGGAGCAGTTCTTC
CAWSSGTGPTREQFF
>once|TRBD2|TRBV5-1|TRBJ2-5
TGCGCCAGCAGGACTAGCGGAGGGCAAGAGACCCAGTACTTC
CASRTSGGQETQYF
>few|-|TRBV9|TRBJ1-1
TGTGCCAGCAGCATTAGTGGGGGAGGAACTGAAGCTTTCTTT
CASSISGGGTEAFF
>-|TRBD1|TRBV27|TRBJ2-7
TGTGCCAGCAGTTTATCGATCGACAGGGGCTCCTACGAGCAGTACTTC
CASSLSIDRGSYEQYF
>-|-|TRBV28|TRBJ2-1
TGTGCCAGCAGTTTGGTTGGTGGGGAGATACAGGATGGTAACAATGAGCAGTTCTTC
CASSLVGGEIQDGNNEQFF
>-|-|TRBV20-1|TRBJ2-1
TGCAGTGCCTCCTCGAACAATGAGCAGTTCTTC
CSASSNNEQFF
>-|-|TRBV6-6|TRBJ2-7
TGTGCCAGCAGTTTCGATATCTCCGGCGAGCAGTACTTC
CASSFDISGEQYF
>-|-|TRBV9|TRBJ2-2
TGTGCCAGCAGCGCCACCCGTTGGGCGAACACCGGGGAGCTGTTTTTT
CASSATRWANTGELFF
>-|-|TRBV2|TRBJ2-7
TGTGCCAGCAATCAGGGATATTCCTACGAGCAGTACTTC
CASNQGYSYEQYF
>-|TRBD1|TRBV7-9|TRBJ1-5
TGTGCCAGCAGCCCTCAGGGGGGTCAGCCCCAGCATTTT
CASSPQGGQPQHF
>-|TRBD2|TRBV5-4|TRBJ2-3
TGTGCCAGCAGCTTGCGCCTAGCGGCTAGCACAGATACGCAGTATTTT
CASSLRLAASTDTQYF
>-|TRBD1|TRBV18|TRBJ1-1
TGTGCCAGCTCACAAACCCCGGGACAGGGGGCTCTGAACACTGAAGCTTTCTTT
CASSQTPGQGALNTEAFF
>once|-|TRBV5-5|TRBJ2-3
TGTGCCAGCAGCGGAAGACAGACCCTTAGCACAGATACGCAGTATTTT
CASSGRQTLSTDTQYF
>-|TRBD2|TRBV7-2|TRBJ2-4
TGTGCCAGCAGCCGGACGGGACGGGAGGGCCGTAACATTCAGTACTTC
CASSRTGREGRNIQYF
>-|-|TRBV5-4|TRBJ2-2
TGTGCCAGCAGCTTGGACAGCACTTCTCCCGGGGAGCTGTTTTTT
CASSLDSTSPGELFF
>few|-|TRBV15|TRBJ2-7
TGTGCCACCAGCAGAGATTTCAGTCAGCCTTACGAGCAGTACTTC
CATSRDFSQPYEQYF
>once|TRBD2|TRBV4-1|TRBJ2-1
TGCGCCAGCAGCCAAGACCCCTGGGCTAGCGGGAGTGATGAGCAGTTCTTC
CASSQDPWASGSDEQFF
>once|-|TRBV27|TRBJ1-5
TGTGCCAGCAGTTTACGTCAGGGTAGCAATCAGCCCCAGCATTTT
CASSLRQGSNQPQHF
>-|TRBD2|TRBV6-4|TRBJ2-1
TGTGCCAGCAGCCGGGAGGAGGGGATATACAATGAGCAGTTCTTC
CASSREEGIYNEQFF
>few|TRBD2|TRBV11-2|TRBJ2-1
TGTGCCAGCAGCTCACTAGCGGGAGCTGTCAATGAGCAGTTCTTC
CASSSLAGAVNEQFF